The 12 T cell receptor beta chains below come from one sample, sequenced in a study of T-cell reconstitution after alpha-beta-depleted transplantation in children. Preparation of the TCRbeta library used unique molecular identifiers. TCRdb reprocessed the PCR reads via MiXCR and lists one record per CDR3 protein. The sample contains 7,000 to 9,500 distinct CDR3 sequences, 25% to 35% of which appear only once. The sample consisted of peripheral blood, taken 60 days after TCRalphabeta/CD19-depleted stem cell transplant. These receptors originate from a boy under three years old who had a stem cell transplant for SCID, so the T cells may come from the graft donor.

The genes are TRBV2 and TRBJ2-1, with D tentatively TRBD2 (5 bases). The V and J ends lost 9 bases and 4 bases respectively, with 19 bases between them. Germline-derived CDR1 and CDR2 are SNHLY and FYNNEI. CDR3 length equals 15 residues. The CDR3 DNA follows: TGTGCCAGGGGAGATGGGAGAAGTACGTACAATGAGCAGTTCTTC. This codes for CARGDGRSTYNEQFF.

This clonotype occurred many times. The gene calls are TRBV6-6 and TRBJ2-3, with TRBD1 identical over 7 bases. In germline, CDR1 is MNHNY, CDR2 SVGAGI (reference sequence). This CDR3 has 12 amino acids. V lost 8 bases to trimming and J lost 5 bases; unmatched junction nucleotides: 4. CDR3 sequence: CASFAGGDTQYF. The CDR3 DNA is TGTGCCAGCTTCGCAGGGGGAGATACGCAGTATTTT.

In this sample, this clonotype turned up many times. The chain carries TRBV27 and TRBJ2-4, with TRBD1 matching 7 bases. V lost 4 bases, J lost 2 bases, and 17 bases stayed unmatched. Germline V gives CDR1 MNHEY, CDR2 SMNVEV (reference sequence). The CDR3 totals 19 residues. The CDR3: CASSSTRDRASLTKNIQYF. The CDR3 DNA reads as TGTGCCAGCAGTTCCACCCGAGACAGGGCGAGTCTGACCAAAAACATTCAGTACTTC.

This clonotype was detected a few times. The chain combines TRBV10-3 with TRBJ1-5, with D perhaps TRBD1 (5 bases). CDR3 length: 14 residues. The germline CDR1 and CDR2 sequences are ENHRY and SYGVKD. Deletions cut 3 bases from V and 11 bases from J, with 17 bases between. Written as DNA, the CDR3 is TGTGCCATCAGTGACGGGGGGGACCTCGGGGCCCAGCATTTT. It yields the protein CAISDGGDLGAQHF.

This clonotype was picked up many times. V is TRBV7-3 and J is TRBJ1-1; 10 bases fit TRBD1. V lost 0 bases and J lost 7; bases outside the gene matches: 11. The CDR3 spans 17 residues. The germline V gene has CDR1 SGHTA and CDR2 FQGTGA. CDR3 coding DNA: TGTGCCAGCAGCTTAACGGTCCCGGGACAGGGGCGTTATGAAGCTTTCTTT. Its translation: CASSLTVPGQGRYEAFF.

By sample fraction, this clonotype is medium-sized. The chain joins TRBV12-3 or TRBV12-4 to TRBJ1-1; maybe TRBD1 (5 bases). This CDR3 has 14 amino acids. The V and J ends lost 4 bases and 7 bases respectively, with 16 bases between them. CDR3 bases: TGTGCCAGCAGTTACCGGGGACGGCTCGGTGAAGCTTTCTTT. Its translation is CASSYRGRLGEAFF.

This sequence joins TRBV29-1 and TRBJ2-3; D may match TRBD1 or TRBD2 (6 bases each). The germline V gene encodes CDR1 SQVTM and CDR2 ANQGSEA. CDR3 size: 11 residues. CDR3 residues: CRGIWGATQYF. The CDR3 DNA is TGCAGGGGAATTTGGGGGGCTACGCAGTATTTT.

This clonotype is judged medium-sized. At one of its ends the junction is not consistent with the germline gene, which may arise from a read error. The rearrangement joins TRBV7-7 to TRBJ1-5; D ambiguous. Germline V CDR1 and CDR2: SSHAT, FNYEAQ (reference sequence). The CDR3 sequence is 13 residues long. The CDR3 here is CASSLDVYQPQHF. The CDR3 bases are TGTGCTAGCAGCTTAGACGTCTATCAGCCCCAGCATTTT.

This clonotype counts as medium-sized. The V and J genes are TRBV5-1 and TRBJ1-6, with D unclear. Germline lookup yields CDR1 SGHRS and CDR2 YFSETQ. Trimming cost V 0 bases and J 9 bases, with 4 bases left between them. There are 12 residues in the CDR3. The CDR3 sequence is CASSLEGSPLHF. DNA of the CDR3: TGCGCCAGCAGCTTGGAGGGTTCACCCCTCCACTTT.

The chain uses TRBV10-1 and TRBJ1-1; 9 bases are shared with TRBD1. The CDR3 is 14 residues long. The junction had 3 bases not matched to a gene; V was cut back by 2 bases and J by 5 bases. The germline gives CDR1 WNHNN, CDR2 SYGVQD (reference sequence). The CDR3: CASSEPGQGTEAFF. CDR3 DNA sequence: TGCGCCAGCAGTGAGCCGGGACAGGGAACTGAAGCTTTCTTT.

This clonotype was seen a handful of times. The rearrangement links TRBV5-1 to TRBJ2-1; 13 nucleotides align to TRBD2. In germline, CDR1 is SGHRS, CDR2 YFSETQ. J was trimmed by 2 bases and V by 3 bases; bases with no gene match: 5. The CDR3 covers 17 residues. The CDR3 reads CASSWTSGSPTYNEQFF. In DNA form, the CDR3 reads TGCGCCAGCAGCTGGACTAGCGGGAGCCCTACCTACAATGAGCAGTTCTTC.

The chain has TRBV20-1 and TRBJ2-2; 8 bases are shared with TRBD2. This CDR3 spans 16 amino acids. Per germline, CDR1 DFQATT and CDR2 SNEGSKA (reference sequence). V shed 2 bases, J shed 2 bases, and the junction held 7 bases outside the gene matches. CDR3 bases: TGCAGTGCTAGACATTTTAGCGGGATAAACACCGGGGAGCTGTTTTTT. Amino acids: CSARHFSGINTGELFF.